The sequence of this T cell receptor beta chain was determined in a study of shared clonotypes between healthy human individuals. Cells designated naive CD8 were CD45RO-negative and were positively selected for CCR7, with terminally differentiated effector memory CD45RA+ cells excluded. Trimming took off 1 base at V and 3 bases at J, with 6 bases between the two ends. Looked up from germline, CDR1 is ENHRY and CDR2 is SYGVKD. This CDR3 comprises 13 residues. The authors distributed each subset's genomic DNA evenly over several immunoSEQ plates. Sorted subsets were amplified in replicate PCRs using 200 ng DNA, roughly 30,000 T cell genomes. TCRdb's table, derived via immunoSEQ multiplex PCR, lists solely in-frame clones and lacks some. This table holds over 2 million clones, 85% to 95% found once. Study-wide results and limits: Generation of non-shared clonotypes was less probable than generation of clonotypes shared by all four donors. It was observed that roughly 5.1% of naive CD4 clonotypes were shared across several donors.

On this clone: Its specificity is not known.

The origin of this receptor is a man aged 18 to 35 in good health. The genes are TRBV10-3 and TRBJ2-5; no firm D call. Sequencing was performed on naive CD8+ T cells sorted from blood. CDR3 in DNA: TGTGCCATCAGTGAGTACAGCAAAGAGACCCAGTACTTC. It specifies CAISEYSKETQYF.